This T cell receptor beta chain was sequenced for a study of spatial heterogeneity in lung cancer. This clonotype was counted a few times. The V gene lost 9 bases and the J gene lost 6 bases, with 9 bases spanning the gap. Germline V lookup: CDR1 ENHRY, CDR2 SYGVKD. This CDR3 contains 12 residues. The sample's time point: sample taken at primary tumor resection. Sequencing was performed on whole RNA extracted from tumor and nontumor lung tissue, or from frozen PBMC, and the material was left unsorted. Every cDNA TCR molecule received its own unique molecular identifier. TCRdb analysed the 5' RACE reads with MiXCR anew, one entry per CDR3 protein. The repertoire has tens of thousands of distinct CDR3 sequences, about 5.8% of them found once; the top ten carry 11%.

The specimen comprised PBMCs, sampled at surgery. The receptor's source is a male donor with early-stage non-small cell lung cancer. This rearrangement joins TRBV10-3 to TRBJ1-6; perhaps TRBD1 as D (6 bases). The CDR3 sequence: CAIGQSNSPLHF. In nucleotides, the CDR3 is TGTGCCATAGGACAGAGTAATTCACCCCTCCACTTT.